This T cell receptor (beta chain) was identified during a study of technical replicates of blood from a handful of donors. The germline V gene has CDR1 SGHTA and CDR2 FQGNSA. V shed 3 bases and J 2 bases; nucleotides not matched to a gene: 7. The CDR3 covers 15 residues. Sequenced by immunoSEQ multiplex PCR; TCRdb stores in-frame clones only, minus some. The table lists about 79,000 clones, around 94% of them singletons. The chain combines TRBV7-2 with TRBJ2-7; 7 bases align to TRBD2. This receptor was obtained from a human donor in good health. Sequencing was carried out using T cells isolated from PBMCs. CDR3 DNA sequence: TGTGCCAGCAGCTTGGGGGGGGAGGCTACCTACGAGCAGTACTTC. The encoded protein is CASSLGGEATYEQYF.